Each of the 32 T cell receptor beta chains below was sequenced from the same sample in a study of shared clonotypes between healthy human individuals. Libraries were prepared by immunoSEQ multiplex PCR; TCRdb keeps only in-frame clonotypes and omits some of them. The profile shows 550,000 to 850,000 clones, roughly 72% of them singletons. Specimen: memory CD4+ T cells sorted from blood. Subset reported: CD45RA-negative fraction. These TCRs come from a woman younger than 45 in good health.

This chain uses TRBV28 with TRBJ1-1; 10 nucleotides line up with TRBD1. J was trimmed by 2 bases and V by 5 bases; bases with no gene match: 11. CDR3 length equals 17 residues. Germline loops: CDR1 MDHEN, CDR2 SYDVKM. The CDR3 loop reads CASSLPGQGQPNTEAFF. In nucleotides, the CDR3 is TGTGCCAGCAGTCTCCCGGGACAGGGGCAACCAAACACTGAAGCTTTCTTT.

This chain joins TRBV6-5 and TRBJ1-4, with 7 bases fitting TRBD1. The CDR3 has 15 residues. Per germline, CDR1 MNHEY and CDR2 SVGAGI. With V trimmed by 6 bases and J by 6 bases, 10 bases remained unmatched. The CDR3 loop reads CASRTTGAADEKLFF. The CDR3 DNA is TGTGCCAGCAGGACTACAGGGGCGGCGGATGAAAAACTGTTTTTT.

The CDR3 spells CASSSTGTGVETQYF. CDR3 bases: TGTGCCAGCAGTTCCACCGGGACAGGGGTGGAGACCCAGTACTTC. The chain is built from TRBV28 and TRBJ2-5, with 10 bases fitting TRBD1. In germline, CDR1 is MDHEN, CDR2 SYDVKM. The CDR3 has 15 residues. Trimming took 4 bases from V and 5 from J; bases not matched to a gene: 7.

The chain employs TRBV6-1 and TRBJ1-2, with 9 bases fitting TRBD1. This CDR3 contains 13 residues. V lost 4 bases, J lost 5 bases, and 2 bases stayed unmatched. The V gene's germline CDR1 is MNHNS and CDR2 SASEGT. In DNA, the CDR3 is TGTGCCAGCAGTGGACAGGGGGTTTATGGCTACACCTTC. This translates into CASSGQGVYGYTF.

This clone has a handful of counts. CDR3 DNA: TGTGCCAGTAGGCGTGGTTCAGATACGCAGTATTTT. It translates to CASRRGSDTQYF. The V call is TRBV19, the J call TRBJ2-3; D not resolved. V was shortened by 6 bases and J by 4 bases, with 8 bases between the two germline ends. The germline gives CDR1 LNHDA, CDR2 SQIVND (reference sequence). The CDR3 loop spans 12 amino acids.

This clone was counted ten times or more. V and J are TRBV5-8 and TRBJ2-6, with D uncertain. The CDR3 spans 16 residues. Germline CDR1 is SGHTS and CDR2 is YDEGEE. Trimming removed 2 bases from V and 0 bases from J, with 9 bases in between. The CDR3: CASSFGSYSGANVLTF. CDR3 nucleotide sequence: TGTGCCAGCAGCTTCGGTTCCTACTCTGGGGCCAACGTCCTGACTTTC.

V gene TRBV5-1 combines with J gene TRBJ2-7, with D possibly matching TRBD2 (5 bases). The CDR3 covers 13 residues. Trimming cost V 0 bases and J 3 bases, with 7 bases left between them. The germline V gene has CDR1 SGHRS and CDR2 YFSETQ. The CDR3 spells CASSLDGDYEQYF. The CDR3 region has the DNA TGCGCCAGCAGCTTGGACGGGGACTACGAGCAGTACTTC. Using reference TRBV5-1 and TRBJ2-7 for the parts outside the CDR3, the full variable domain is KAGVTQTPRYLIKTRGQQVTLSCSPISGHRSVSWYQQTPGQGLQFLFEYFSETQRNKGNFPGRFSGRQFSNSRSEMNVSTLELGDSALYLCASSLDGDYEQYFGPGTRLTVT.

The CDR3: CASKTTGQGVGYTF. CDR3 DNA: TGTGCCAGCAAGACAACGGGACAGGGGGTTGGCTACACCTTC. The V gene is TRBV6-5, the J gene TRBJ1-2, with TRBD1 matching over 11 bases. Germline assignment: CDR1 MNHEY and CDR2 SVGAGI. V was clipped by 7 bases and J by 7 bases; unmatched bases: 8. CDR3 length equals 14 residues.

V is TRBV27 and J is TRBJ1-4; perhaps TRBD1 as D (5 bases). Germline CDR1 is MNHEY and CDR2 is SMNVEV (reference sequence). CDR3 length: 15 amino acids. V lost 5 bases and J 8 bases, leaving 18 bases between the germline ends. CDR3 sequence (DNA): TGTGCCAGCAGTCCGCGCACAGGCAGACGCGAAAAACTGTTTTTT. The encoded protein is CASSPRTGRREKLFF.

This clone has a handful of counts. The chain couples TRBV2 to TRBJ2-7; TRBD2 is a possible D gene (6 bases). Germline CDR1 reads SNHLY; CDR2 reads FYNNEI. Between the trimmed V and J ends, which lost 6 bases and 1 base, there was a span of 13 bases. This CDR3 spans 14 amino acids. CDR3 amino acids: CASSRLVGSYEQYF. In DNA form, the CDR3 reads TGTGCCAGCAGCCGACTAGTGGGGTCCTACGAGCAGTACTTC.

The sample holds a few counts of this clone. This CDR3 is CASSGWTGGRGYTF. CDR3 DNA: TGCGCCAGCAGTGGCTGGACAGGGGGCCGAGGCTACACCTTC. The chain recombines TRBV10-1 with TRBJ1-2; 11 bases agree with TRBD1. V shed 4 bases and J 8 bases; nucleotides not matched to a gene: 6. Germline V CDR1 and CDR2: WNHNN, SYGVQD (reference sequence). CDR3 size: 14 residues.

V is TRBV28 and J is TRBJ2-7; 8 positions agree with TRBD1. Losses at the gene ends were 3 bases for V and 0 bases for J; bases not matched to a gene: 7. Per germline, CDR1 MDHEN and CDR2 SYDVKM. CDR3 length equals 16 residues. CDR3 nucleotide sequence: TGTGCCAGCAGTTTTTATCGGGACAGGAGCTCCTACGAGCAGTACTTC. This codes for CASSFYRDRSSYEQYF. Full variable domain (remainder filled in from reference TRBV28 and TRBJ2-7): DVKVTQSSRYLVKRTGEKVFLECVQDMDHENMFWYRQDPGLGLRLIYFSYDVKMKEKGDIPEGYSVSREKKERFSLILESASTNQTSMYLCASSFYRDRSSYEQYFGPGTRLTVT.

The chain uses TRBV2 and TRBJ2-1, with TRBD2 identical over 10 bases. Germline V gene data show CDR1 as SNHLY and CDR2 as FYNNEI. The J segment lost 5 bases and the V segment lost 11 bases, leaving 6 bases of the junction unmatched. The CDR3 runs to 13 residues. The CDR3 sequence: CASGLALNNEQFF. CDR3 sequence (DNA): TGTGCCTCGGGACTAGCGCTCAACAATGAGCAGTTCTTC.

The chain uses TRBV18 and TRBJ2-7; TRBD2 matches 14 bases. The CDR3 sequence is 20 residues long. The V gene end was trimmed by 5 bases and the J gene end by 3 bases; junction bases not matched to a gene: 18. Germline loops: CDR1 KGHSH, CDR2 LQKENI. The DNA of the CDR3 is TGTGCCAGCTCATCCGGGACTAGCGGGAGTGGCTTATTTAGTGTCTACGAGCAGTACTTC. It is translated as CASSSGTSGSGLFSVYEQYF.

The rearrangement links TRBV19 to TRBJ1-5; unclear D gene. CDR3 length equals 13 residues. The V end lost 7 bases, the J end lost 4 bases, and 11 bases lay between the germline ends. Germline lookup yields CDR1 LNHDA and CDR2 SQIVND (reference sequence). The CDR3 DNA sequence: TGTGCCAGTATACGGGGTTGGAATCAGCCCCAGCATTTT. This gives the protein CASIRGWNQPQHF.

This rearrangement joins TRBV28 to TRBJ1-5; no clear D. V lost 2 bases and J lost 6, with 17 bases in between. Germline V lookup: CDR1 MDHEN, CDR2 SYDVKM. The CDR3 consists of 16 residues. The CDR3 bases are TGTGCCAGCAGTTTAGCTACCACGGGGAGTGGTCAGCCCCAGCATTTT. As protein: CASSLATTGSGQPQHF.

This rearrangement joins TRBV7-2 to TRBJ2-7; D is possibly TRBD1 (5 bases). CDR1 and CDR2 from the germline V gene are SGHTA and FQGNSA. V was cut by 5 bases and J by 7 bases, with 24 bases left in between. The CDR3 contains 16 residues. CDR3 amino acids: CASSVSNRGRVWEQYF. CDR3 DNA: TGTGCCAGCAGCGTTTCGAATAGGGGCAGGGTCTGGGAGCAGTACTTC.

V usage is TRBV2 and J usage is TRBJ2-1; perhaps TRBD2 as D (6 bases). This CDR3 contains 14 residues. V was cut by 8 bases and J by 4 bases, with 15 bases left in between. The germline V gene has CDR1 SNHLY and CDR2 FYNNEI. CDR3 bases: TGTGCCAGCGGGGCGGGAAGTTTTTACAATGAGCAGTTCTTC. This sequence encodes CASGAGSFYNEQFF.

This clone appeared a few times. The chain combines TRBV6-1 with TRBJ1-5; 7 bases match TRBD1. This CDR3 is 14 amino acids long. Looked up from germline, CDR1 is MNHNS and CDR2 is SASEGT. Germline trimming cut 7 bases from V and 5 bases from J; bases unmatched to any gene: 8. The CDR3 nucleotides are TGTGCCAGCACCCGACAGGGTGCGGATCAGCCCCAGCATTTT. Translation gives CASTRQGADQPQHF.

This sequence joins TRBV18 and TRBJ2-3, with 11 bases matching TRBD1. Germline V gives CDR1 KGHSH, CDR2 LQKENI. This CDR3 has 15 amino acids. After removal of 3 bases from V and 5 bases from J, the junction contained 4 bases not matched to a gene. The CDR3 DNA follows: TGTGCCAGCTCACCGCGGACAGGGGGCGAAGATACGCAGTATTTT. This sequence encodes CASSPRTGGEDTQYF.

The CDR3 DNA follows: TGTGCCAGCAGCTTTAACCGGGCCACGTACGAGCAGTACTTC. Protein product: CASSFNRATYEQYF. The chain is built from TRBV11-1 and TRBJ2-7; D uncertain. V was shortened by 3 bases and J by 4 bases, with 13 bases between the two germline ends. This CDR3 comprises 14 residues. CDR1 and CDR2 (germline): SGHAT, FQDESV (reference sequence). The full variable domain, completed using reference TRBV11-1 and TRBJ2-7, is EAEVAQSPRYKITEKSQAVAFWCDPISGHATLYWYRQILGQGPELLVQFQDESVVDDSQLPKDRFSAERLKGVDSTLKIQPAELGDSAMYLCASSFNRATYEQYFGPGTRLTVT.

Details on this clone: A much larger clone is a single base away; this may be a read error. Other DNA sequences within the sample encode an identical CDR3. The chain recombines TRBV7-6 with TRBJ2-7; 9 nucleotides match TRBD1. Looked up from germline, CDR1 is SGHVS and CDR2 is FNYEAQ. The V segment lost 5 bases and the J segment 4 bases; nucleotides outside the gene matches: 3. The CDR3 runs 13 residues. Here the CDR3 DNA reads TGTGCCAGCAGCCCGGACAGGGGATACGAGCAGTACTTC. This encodes CASSPDRGYEQYF.

The chain couples TRBV27 to TRBJ1-2, with 12 bases that match TRBD1. The germline V gene has CDR1 MNHEY and CDR2 SMNVEV (reference sequence). There are 18 residues in the CDR3. V lost 2 bases to trimming and J lost 8 bases; unmatched junction nucleotides: 15. Here the CDR3 reads CASSLAWARDRGLWGYTF. The DNA for the CDR3 is TGTGCCAGCAGTTTAGCTTGGGCACGGGACAGGGGGCTGTGGGGCTACACCTTC.

The DNA of the CDR3 is TGTGCCAGCTCACCAGGGGTACTAGGTCACGGGGGGAACACTGAAGCTTTCTTT. Translating it yields CASSPGVLGHGGNTEAFF. The chain joins TRBV18 to TRBJ1-1; weak D call: TRBD1 (5 bases). Between the trimmed V and J ends, which lost 2 bases and 1 base, there was a span of 20 bases. The CDR3 runs to 18 residues. Germline CDR1 KGHSH, CDR2 LQKENI.

CDR3 sequence reads: CASSFGGAGLTEAFF. In DNA, the CDR3 is TGCGCCAGCAGCTTTGGGGGGGCTGGTTTAACTGAAGCTTTCTTT. V gene TRBV5-1 combines with J gene TRBJ1-1; weak D call: TRBD1 (6 bases). Germline loops: CDR1 SGHRS, CDR2 YFSETQ. The ends were cut back, 2 bases at V and 5 bases at J, with 16 bases in the middle. The length of the CDR3 is 15 residues.

This clone was observed many times. The V call is TRBV11-3, the J call TRBJ2-1; a possible D gene is TRBD2 (5 bases). Trimming left V 3 bases short and J 2 bases short, with 8 bases between. Germline V gene data show CDR1 as SGHNT and CDR2 as YENEEA. The CDR3 runs 14 residues. The CDR3: CASSFAGPYNEQFF. DNA for the CDR3: TGTGCCAGCAGCTTCGCGGGCCCCTACAATGAGCAGTTCTTC.

V is TRBV28 and J is TRBJ1-5; no definite D call. Germline V gives CDR1 MDHEN, CDR2 SYDVKM. The V gene lost 6 bases and the J gene lost 0 bases, with 6 bases spanning the gap. CDR3 size: 13 residues. DNA for the CDR3: TGTGCCAGCAGGTACGATAGCAATCAGCCCCAGCATTTT. This translates into CASRYDSNQPQHF.

The J gene is TRBJ2-1, the V gene TRBV21-1; the table gives TRBD1 as D, unverified against the DNA. TRBV21-1 is a documented pseudogene. This CDR3 has 15 residues. Here the CDR3 reads CASSTQGSSYNEQFF. CDR3 DNA sequence: TGTGCCAGCAGCACTCAGGGTAGCTCCTACAATGAGCAGTTCTTC.

As concerns this clone: Other DNA sequences from this sample encode an identical CDR3 as well. V usage is TRBV6-1 and J usage is TRBJ2-2, with 7 positions matching TRBD1. The J segment lost 1 base and the V segment lost 1 base, leaving 0 bases of the junction unmatched. The CDR3 extends over 15 amino acids. Germline V gene sequence: CDR1 MNHNS, CDR2 SASEGT. In DNA, the CDR3 is TGTGCCAGCAGTGAAGACAGGGGGAACACCGGGGAGCTGTTTTTT. This translates into CASSEDRGNTGELFF.

This clone showed up just a few times. Written as DNA, the CDR3 is TGTGCCAGCAGCACCGGGACAGGGGAAGGCGAGCAGTACTTC. Translation gives CASSTGTGEGEQYF. This sequence joins TRBV7-9 and TRBJ2-7; the match to TRBD1 covers 10 bases. Germline CDR1 reads SEHNR; CDR2 reads FQNEAQ (reference sequence). The CDR3 is made up of 14 amino acids. V shed 5 bases and J 6 bases; nucleotides not matched to a gene: 7.

The rearrangement joins TRBV19 to TRBJ2-1, with TRBD2 matching 9 bases. In germline, CDR1 is LNHDA, CDR2 SQIVND (reference sequence). Germline trimming cut 5 bases from V and 8 bases from J; bases unmatched to any gene: 10. CDR3 length: 15 amino acids. The CDR3 protein is CASSRGGRARDEQFF. The DNA for the CDR3 is TGTGCCAGTAGTCGTGGCGGGAGGGCCCGGGATGAGCAGTTCTTC.

CDR3 DNA sequence: TGTGCCAGCAGGAAGGGGGTAGACTATGGCTACACCTTC. As protein: CASRKGVDYGYTF. The chain recombines TRBV28 with TRBJ1-2, with D maybe TRBD1 (6 bases). This CDR3 has 13 residues. With 6 bases removed from V and 3 bases from J, the gap between germline ends came to 11 bases. Germline V lookup: CDR1 MDHEN, CDR2 SYDVKM.